The rows below give T cell receptor beta chains drawn from one sample of a study of blood T cell repertoires in COVID-19. Profiled with immunoSEQ multiplex PCR; TCRdb holds only in-frame clones, not every one. Of roughly 140,000 clones in the sample, 75% to 90% were seen once. Sequencing used peripheral blood. The source is a woman aged 60-75 years with active COVID-19. The CDR3 runs from the conserved cysteine through the conserved F or W. The order of the fields is D gene, V gene, clone size, J gene, CDR3 protein, CDR3 DNA. D genes are given only for firm matches. Size is stated for part of the rows, as once, few or many counts, or as a class when the clone is expanded.

>TRBD2|TRBV10-3|.|TRBJ2-1
CAISEPRTSGKNNEQFF
TGTGCCATCAGTGAGCCTAGGACTAGCGGGAAAAACAATGAGCAGTTCTTC
>.|TRBV4-3|.|TRBJ2-2
CASSQDTGTGELFF
TGCGCCAGCAGCCAAGATACGGGCACCGGGGAGCTGTTTTTT
>TRBD1|TRBV5-6|.|TRBJ2-2
CASSFPADRPGELFF
TGTGCCAGCAGCTTCCCCGCGGACAGGCCCGGGGAGCTGTTTTTT
>.|TRBV10-3|.|TRBJ2-2
CAIRGQGYGELFF
TGTGCCATCAGGGGCCAGGGTTACGGGGAGCTGTTTTTT
>TRBD2|TRBV7-9|.|TRBJ2-5
CASSPYAGGLRETQYF
TGTGCCAGCAGCCCATACGCGGGAGGGCTAAGAGAGACCCAGTACTTC
>TRBD2|TRBV7-2|.|TRBJ2-1
CASSKARREGHGNEQFF
TGTGCCAGCAGCAAAGCGAGGCGGGAGGGCCACGGGAATGAGCAGTTCTTC
>.|TRBV9|.|TRBJ2-7
CASSPPQGFEQYF
TGTGCCAGCAGCCCACCCCAGGGGTTCGAGCAGTACTTC
>.|TRBV7-9|.|TRBJ1-4
CASRPTGPNEKLFF
TGTGCCAGCAGACCAACAGGGCCTAATGAAAAACTGTTTTTT
>TRBD1|TRBV7-9|.|TRBJ2-6
CASSTRDRGLYGANVLTF
TGTGCCAGCAGCACCAGGGACAGGGGGCTCTATGGGGCCAACGTCCTGACTTTC
>.|TRBV18|few|TRBJ1-5
CASSPPGGAQPQHF
TGTGCCAGCTCACCTCCGGGGGGTGCCCAGCCCCAGCATTTT
>.|TRBV9|.|TRBJ2-1
CASSYTGVAYNEQFF
TGTGCCAGCAGCTACACGGGAGTGGCCTACAATGAGCAGTTCTTC
>TRBD2|TRBV5-4|.|TRBJ2-1
CASSLEIAGGDEQFF
TGTGCCAGCAGCTTGGAAATAGCGGGGGGCGATGAGCAGTTCTTC
>TRBD1|TRBV5-1|.|TRBJ1-6
CASSLGARTGYNSPLHF
TGCGCCAGCAGCTTGGGGGCCCGGACAGGTTATAATTCACCCCTCCACTTT
>.|TRBV18|.|TRBJ1-6
CASSPIRDSPLHF
TGTGCCAGCTCACCGATACGCGATTCACCCCTCCACTTT
>TRBD1|TRBV3-1/TRBV3-2|.|TRBJ1-2
CASYNRGVDYGYTF
TGTGCCAGCTACAACAGGGGTGTGGACTATGGCTACACCTTC
>TRBD2|TRBV5-1|.|TRBJ2-3
CASSLAGGMNADTQYF
TGCGCCAGCAGCTTGGCGGGGGGAATGAATGCAGATACGCAGTATTTT
>TRBD2|TRBV28|once|TRBJ2-3
CASRRTSGSGTQYF
TGTGCCAGCAGGAGGACTAGCGGGAGCGGTACGCAGTATTTT